Listed below are T cell receptor beta chains from one sample, sequenced in a study of preoperative IRX-2 immunotherapy in early breast cancer. Clones were sequenced by immunoSEQ multiplex PCR, and TCRdb holds only the in-frame ones, with some missing. Seen here are under 30,000 clones, roughly 89% observed once, and the top ten hold around 28%. Sequences were derived from tumor tissue, sampled after IRX-2 immunotherapy. The receptors come from a human donor with breast cancer. CDR3s include the opening cysteine and the closing phenylalanine or tryptophan. A D gene is named only where the DNA matches it firmly. Where a row states a size, it is once, few, many or the class of an expanded clone; other rows omit it.

CDR3 protein | CDR3 DNA | V gene | clone size | D gene | J gene
CASSHRLAGGPFRQTQYF | TGTGCCAGCAGCCACCGACTAGCGGGGGGCCCCTTTCGGCAGACCCAGTACTTC | TRBV4-2 | few | TRBD2 | TRBJ2-5
CASSLSTSGGPYQETQYF | TGTGCCAGCAGCTTGTCGACTAGCGGGGGGCCGTACCAAGAGACCCAGTACTTC | TRBV5-4 | - | TRBD2 | TRBJ2-5
CASSQQRGGSEQYF | TGCGCCAGCAGCCAGCAACGCGGGGGGTCCGAGCAGTACTTC | TRBV4-1 | - | TRBD2 | TRBJ2-7
CSVEGQGAEAFF | TGCAGCGTTGAGGGACAGGGGGCTGAAGCTTTCTTT | TRBV29-1 | - | TRBD1 | TRBJ1-1
CASSGPPSGETDTQYF | TGTGCCAGCAGCGGACCCCCAAGCGGGGAGACAGATACGCAGTATTTT | TRBV5-4 | - | TRBD2 | TRBJ2-3
CAWDRGVGTEAFF | TGTGCCTGGGACAGGGGAGTAGGGACTGAAGCTTTCTTT | TRBV30 | - | TRBD1 | TRBJ1-1
CASSPSSADYNEQFF | TGTGCCAGCAGCCCATCCTCAGCCGACTACAATGAGCAGTTCTTC | TRBV6-5 | - | - | TRBJ2-1
CAISESVDTIYF | TGTGCCATCAGTGAGTCGGTAGACACCATATATTTT | TRBV10-3 | - | - | TRBJ1-3
CASRQVRSGANVLTF | TGTGCCAGCCGGCAGGTTCGCTCTGGGGCCAACGTCCTGACTTTC | TRBV6-5 | few | - | TRBJ2-6
CASRLQGGNQPQHF | TGTGCCAGCAGACTTCAGGGAGGCAATCAGCCCCAGCATTTT | TRBV7-2 | - | - | TRBJ1-5
CACDRMNTEAFF | TGTGCCTGCGACAGGATGAACACTGAAGCTTTCTTT | TRBV30 | - | - | TRBJ1-1
CASSQDPFGTEAFF | TGCGCCAGCAGCCAAGATCCCTTTGGCACTGAAGCTTTCTTT | TRBV4-1 | - | - | TRBJ1-1
CASSFLSATPYEQYF | TGCGCCAGCAGCTTTTTATCGGCAACCCCCTACGAGCAGTACTTC | TRBV5-1 | - | - | TRBJ2-7
CASSQGDGWDQPQHF | TGTGCCAGCAGCCAAGGGGACGGATGGGATCAGCCCCAGCATTTT | TRBV4-2 | - | - | TRBJ1-5
CASSVKWTEFYGYTF | TGTGCCAGCAGCGTAAAGTGGACCGAGTTCTATGGCTACACCTTC | TRBV7-7 | - | - | TRBJ1-2
CASSSNSHSRRETQYF | TGTGCCAGCAGCTCTAACTCCCACAGTCGCCGGGAGACCCAGTACTTC | TRBV7-6 | - | - | TRBJ2-5
CASSYTPGLGNTEAFF | TGTGCCAGCAGTTATACTCCAGGGCTCGGGAACACTGAAGCTTTCTTT | TRBV6-6 | - | - | TRBJ1-1
CASQPGRVNTEAFF | TGTGCCAGCCAGCCCGGGCGGGTGAACACTGAAGCTTTCTTT | TRBV28 | few | - | TRBJ1-1
CASSPGAQETQYF | TGTGCCAGCAGTCCGGGGGCTCAAGAGACCCAGTACTTC | TRBV25-1 | - | - | TRBJ2-5
CASSYSPDNGYTF | TGTGCCAGCAGTTACTCCCCGGATAATGGCTACACCTTC | TRBV6-6 | few | - | TRBJ1-2
CASSKVGVHTDTQYF | TGTGCCAGCAGCAAAGTGGGAGTACACACAGATACGCAGTATTTT | TRBV21-1 | - | - | TRBJ2-3
CASSVGGGNTGELFF | TGTGCCAGCAGCGTAGGGGGGGGGAACACCGGGGAGCTGTTTTTT | TRBV9 | - | TRBD2 | TRBJ2-2
CASSPSNGNTIYF | TGTGCCAGCAGCCCGTCGAATGGAAACACCATATATTTT | TRBV5-5 | - | - | TRBJ1-3
CASSDRGSITEAFF | TGTGCCAGCAGTGACAGGGGAAGTATCACTGAAGCTTTCTTT | TRBV2 | once | - | TRBJ1-1
CASSLLAGSYNEQFF | TGTGCCAGCAGCTTACTAGCGGGCTCCTACAATGAGCAGTTCTTC | TRBV11-2 | - | TRBD2 | TRBJ2-1
CASGPLNTGELFF | TGTGCCAGCGGGCCCTTGAACACCGGGGAGCTGTTTTTT | TRBV2 | - | - | TRBJ2-2
CASSVGPGMSYGYTF | TGTGCCAGCAGCGTAGGTCCAGGGATGAGCTATGGCTACACCTTC | TRBV9 | - | - | TRBJ1-2
CASSSGGIGNQPQHF | TGTGCCAGCAGCTCCGGGGGGATCGGCAATCAGCCCCAGCATTTT | TRBV5-5 | - | - | TRBJ1-5
CASSQGTGAYNEQFF | TGTGCCAGCAGCCAAGGGACGGGGGCCTACAATGAGCAGTTCTTC | TRBV14 | - | - | TRBJ2-1
CASSRFSGAGTDTQYF | TGTGCCAGCAGCCGTTTCTCGGGGGCAGGCACAGATACGCAGTATTTT | TRBV5-5 | - | - | TRBJ2-3
CASSSPPGKLFETQYF | TGTGCCAGCAGCTCCCCGCCCGGTAAATTGTTTGAGACCCAGTACTTC | TRBV7-2 | - | - | TRBJ2-5
CASSRGTGTFYEQYF | TGTGCCAGCAGCAGAGGGACAGGTACTTTTTACGAGCAGTACTTC | TRBV5-4 | once | TRBD1 | TRBJ2-7
CASTAQIEAFF | TGTGCCAGCACCGCTCAGATTGAAGCTTTCTTT | TRBV2 | - | - | TRBJ1-1
CASTRDRGYGYTF | TGTGCCAGCACGAGGGACAGGGGCTATGGCTACACCTTC | TRBV6-6 | once | TRBD1 | TRBJ1-2
CASSLVPGYEAFF | TGTGCCAGCAGCTTAGTTCCTGGGTATGAAGCTTTCTTT | TRBV7-2 | - | - | TRBJ1-1
CASSLKQYQETQYF | TGTGCCAGCAGCTTAAAACAGTACCAAGAGACCCAGTACTTC | TRBV11-2 | - | - | TRBJ2-5
CASSLLSGANVLTF | TGTGCCAGCAGTTTACTTTCTGGGGCCAACGTCCTGACTTTC | TRBV27 | few | - | TRBJ2-6
CASSKCKGPDRGVEKLFF | TGTGCCAGCAGCAAATGTAAGGGGCCAGACAGGGGGGTTGAAAAACTGTTTTTT | TRBV21-1 | - | - | TRBJ1-4
CASSPQGDQPQHF | TGTGCCAGCTCACCGCAGGGGGACCAGCCCCAGCATTTT | TRBV18 | - | TRBD1 | TRBJ1-5
CAWSVTGRAEAFF | TGTGCCTGGAGTGTGACAGGGAGGGCTGAAGCTTTCTTT | TRBV30 | - | TRBD1 | TRBJ1-1
CASSPWGATDTQYF | TGTGCCAGCAGTCCTTGGGGGGCCACAGATACGCAGTATTTT | TRBV5-4 | - | - | TRBJ2-3
CASSTGQLSYNEQFF | TGCGCCAGCAGCACTGGACAGCTTTCCTACAATGAGCAGTTCTTC | TRBV5-1 | - | - | TRBJ2-1
CASSFRTRTDTQYF | TGTGCCAGTAGTTTCAGGACACGCACAGATACGCAGTATTTT | TRBV19 | once | - | TRBJ2-3